This T cell receptor (beta chain) was observed in a study of T cell changes during pregnancy in multiple sclerosis. The CDR3 extends over 15 amino acids. Germline CDR1 is KGHSH and CDR2 is LQKENI. Trimming stripped 4 bases from V and 4 bases from J, with 16 bases between. Profiled with immunoSEQ multiplex PCR; TCRdb holds only in-frame clones, not every one. This sample yields 100,000 or so clones, of which about 92% are seen a single time; around 1.2% belongs to the top ten. This chain joins TRBV18 and TRBJ1-1, with D tentatively TRBD1 (5 bases). The clonotype originates from a female donor with multiple sclerosis, enrolled in a pregnancy study. Here the sequenced sample was peripheral blood, taken in the second trimester of pregnancy. The CDR3 DNA is TGTGCCAGCTCACTTACACCAGGGAAGCTCACTGAAGCTTTCTTT. Protein product: CASSLTPGKLTEAFF.